Each of the 28 T cell receptor beta chains below was sequenced from the same sample in a study of multiple sclerosis patients with progressive multifocal leukoencephalopathy. Repertoires were generated with immunoSEQ multiplex PCR, while TCRdb's copy carries only in-frame clones and drops some. The sample lists over 25,000 clones, more than 75% seen once, with about 3.2% in the top ten. Sample time point: time of PML onset. Sequenced here: PBMCs, sampled from a patient treated with natalizumab. These TCRs come from a human donor with progressive multifocal leukoencephalopathy.

J is TRBJ2-6 and V is TRBV7-9; D is unclear. This CDR3 spans 17 amino acids. Trimming removed 1 base at V and 0 bases at J, with 10 bases between. In germline, CDR1 is SEHNR, CDR2 FQNEAQ (reference sequence). CDR3 nucleotide sequence: TGTGCCAGCAGCTTAGTAGGCACCAGCTCTGGGGCCAACGTCCTGACTTTC. Its translation: CASSLVGTSSGANVLTF.

This chain connects TRBV11-2 to TRBJ2-7; 8 bases match TRBD2. V shed 2 bases, J shed 6 bases, and the junction held 9 bases outside the gene matches. CDR3 size: 15 residues. Germline values: CDR1 SGHAT, CDR2 FQNNGV. The CDR3 here is CASSLRTSYVGEQYF. The DNA for the CDR3 is TGTGCCAGCAGCTTACGGACTAGCTACGTCGGCGAGCAGTACTTC.

The genes are TRBV6-1 and TRBJ2-7; 8 bases line up with TRBD2. V gave up 2 bases and J gave up 2 bases; unmatched junction bases: 5. The V gene's germline CDR1 is MNHNS and CDR2 SASEGT. The CDR3 spans 15 residues. CDR3 nucleotide sequence: TGTGCCAGCAGTGAACAACCCGGGAGGGCCTACGAGCAGTACTTC. Residues: CASSEQPGRAYEQYF.

A remark on this clone: The germline gene is not matched at one end of the junction; a read error may be the cause. The same CDR3 arises from other DNA sequences in this sample as well. J is TRBJ1-4 and V is TRBV18; D gene ambiguous. CDR3 length: 13 amino acids. The germline gives CDR1 KGHSH, CDR2 LQKENI. The CDR3 spells CASSPWTGEKLFF. CDR3 bases: TGTGCCAGCTCACCTTGGACCGGTGAAAAATTGTTTTTT.

This clone was detected once. V gene TRBV7-8 combines with J gene TRBJ2-1; 13 bases agree with TRBD2. The CDR3 has 17 residues. Germline-derived CDR1 and CDR2 are SGHVS and FQNEAQ. V was pared by 5 bases and J by 8 bases, with 12 bases of the junction left unmatched. In DNA, the CDR3 is TGTGCCAGCAGCCGTAGTAGGACTAGCGGGAGTAAGGATGAGCAGTTCTTC. Its translation: CASSRSRTSGSKDEQFF.

The CDR3 DNA reads as TGTGCCAGCAGTGAAGGGGGTGGGACAGGGGCCGGCTATGGCTACACCTTC. It yields the protein CASSEGGGTGAGYGYTF. The chain links TRBV2 to TRBJ1-2; TRBD1 matches 10 bases. J was trimmed by 4 bases and V by 1 base; bases with no gene match: 9. Germline V gene sequence: CDR1 SNHLY, CDR2 FYNNEI. The CDR3 consists of 17 residues.

Of note for this clone: Other DNA sequences in the same sample also yield this CDR3. Here the CDR3 reads CASRVGVGYYGYTF. The DNA of the CDR3 is TGTGCCAGTAGGGTGGGTGTCGGGTACTATGGCTACACCTTC. The rearrangement uses TRBV19 and TRBJ1-2; D is unresolved. V was clipped by 6 bases and J by 3 bases, with 14 bases between them. In germline, CDR1 is LNHDA, CDR2 SQIVND (reference sequence). This CDR3 region has 14 residues. The full variable domain, in which reference TRBV19 and TRBJ1-2 provide the parts outside the CDR3, is DGGITQSPKYLFRKEGQNVTLSCEQNLNHDAMYWYRQDPGQGLRLIYYSQIVNDFQKGDIAEGYSVSREKKESFPLTVTSAQKNPTAFYLCASRVGVGYYGYTFGSGTRLTVV.

V gene TRBV6-6 combines with J gene TRBJ2-3, with 7 bases aligning to TRBD2. Trimming removed 5 bases from V and 2 bases from J; junction bases left unmatched: 10. Germline assignment: CDR1 MNHNY and CDR2 SVGAGI (reference sequence). The CDR3 totals 16 residues. The DNA of the CDR3 is TGTGCCAGCAGTCCACCTGGGGGGGGTGCCACAGATACGCAGTATTTT. Translated, it gives CASSPPGGGATDTQYF.

The table lists this clone with a few counts. V is TRBV2 and J is TRBJ1-4; TRBD1 matches at 9 bases. Germline values: CDR1 SNHLY, CDR2 FYNNEI. CDR3 length: 13 residues. J lost 7 bases, V lost 7 bases, and 4 bases had no gene match. The CDR3 loop reads CASTGTGPEKLFF. The CDR3 DNA reads as TGTGCCAGCACAGGGACAGGGCCTGAAAAACTGTTTTTT.

The DNA for the CDR3 is TGTGCCAGCAGCCCCGATGGCCCCGGTACCACAGATACGCAGTATTTT. Translation: CASSPDGPGTTDTQYF. V and J are TRBV5-6 and TRBJ2-3; D is unresolved. Germline V gene lookup returns CDR1 SGHDT and CDR2 YYEEEE. The length of the CDR3 is 16 residues. V lost 4 bases to trimming and J lost 2 bases, with 17 bases between them.

The chain combines TRBV7-2 with TRBJ2-3, with D possibly matching TRBD1 (6 bases). Germline values: CDR1 SGHTA, CDR2 FQGNSA. Trimming took 1 base from V and 5 from J, leaving 7 bases between them. This CDR3 has 13 residues. CDR3 residues: CASSLEGQDTQYF. The DNA of the CDR3 is TGTGCCAGCAGCTTAGAGGGACAAGATACGCAGTATTTT.

V is TRBV30 and J is TRBJ1-2; D is undetermined. Looked up from germline, CDR1 is GTSNPN and CDR2 is SVGIG (reference sequence). This CDR3 has 14 amino acids. The V end lost 2 bases, the J end lost 6 bases, and 16 bases lay between the germline ends. The CDR3 nucleotides read TGTGCCTGGAGTCAACAGCGTTTTTTTGATGGCTACACCTTC. Its protein product is CAWSQQRFFDGYTF.

This chain links TRBV7-2 with TRBJ2-7; possible D gene TRBD2, 6 bases. The CDR3 consists of 13 residues. Germline CDR1 and CDR2: SGHTA and FQGNSA. The ends were cut back, 5 bases at V and 8 bases at J, with 16 bases in the middle. This CDR3 is CASSARDLSQQYF. Written as DNA, the CDR3 is TGTGCCAGCAGCGCGCGGGACCTATCCCAGCAGTACTTC.

The chain links TRBV25-1 to TRBJ1-1; weak D call: TRBD1 (6 bases). Trimming stripped 6 bases from V and 2 bases from J, with 10 bases between. This CDR3 comprises 13 residues. Germline V gene data show CDR1 as MGHDK and CDR2 as SYGVNS. The CDR3 spells CASSLGGNTEAFF. The CDR3, as DNA: TGTGCCAGCAGCCTAGGGGGAAACACTGAAGCTTTCTTT. Together with reference TRBV25-1 and TRBJ1-1, the CDR3 gives the full variable domain: EADIYQTPRYLVIGTGKKITLECSQTMGHDKMYWYQQDPGMELHLIHYSYGVNSTEKGDLSSESTVSRIRTEHFPLTLESARPSHTSQYLCASSLGGNTEAFFGQGTRLTVV.

The chain couples TRBV7-9 to TRBJ2-1; TRBD2 agrees at 12 bases. V shed 4 bases and J 10 bases; nucleotides not matched to a gene: 14. The V gene's germline CDR1 is SEHNR and CDR2 FQNEAQ (reference sequence). The CDR3 spans 17 residues. The CDR3 sequence is CASSSYSSGRAGSEQFF. CDR3 sequence (DNA): TGTGCCAGCAGCTCCTACTCTAGCGGGAGGGCCGGAAGCGAGCAGTTCTTC.

CDR3 DNA: TGTGCCAGCTCACCTCGGGACAGATGGGACCTTGAAGCTTTCTTT. It yields the protein CASSPRDRWDLEAFF. V and J are TRBV18 and TRBJ1-1; 7 nucleotides agree with TRBD1. With V trimmed by 3 bases and J by 7 bases, 11 bases remained unmatched. CDR1 KGHSH and CDR2 LQKENI come from the germline V gene. The CDR3 contains 15 residues.

The chain is built from TRBV4-3 and TRBJ2-1; 11 bases are shared with TRBD1. This CDR3 contains 16 residues. The germline V gene has CDR1 LGHNA and CDR2 YSLEER. V dropped 5 bases and J dropped 8; count of bases not matched to a gene: 11. As DNA, the CDR3 is TGCGCCAGCAGCTCCGGCCCGGGACAGGGGGTTGATGAGCAGTTCTTC. Translating gives CASSSGPGQGVDEQFF.

The chain employs TRBV19 and TRBJ1-2; the match to TRBD1 covers 9 bases. Germline CDR1 is LNHDA and CDR2 is SQIVND (reference sequence). The CDR3 is 16 residues long. With 7 bases clipped from V and 4 bases from J, the junction kept 13 bases outside the gene matches. The CDR3 DNA sequence: TGTGCCAGTACCACTCCTTCCGGGACAGGGTCCTATGGCTACACCTTC. Protein sequence: CASTTPSGTGSYGYTF.

The rearrangement joins TRBV7-2 to TRBJ2-1; 11 nucleotides align to TRBD2. This CDR3 contains 16 residues. The V gene's germline CDR1 is SGHTA and CDR2 FQGNSA. J was trimmed by 7 bases and V by 1 base; bases with no gene match: 6. CDR3 sequence (DNA): TGTGCCAGCAGCTTAGTACTAGCGGGAGTAAAGAATGAGCAGTTCTTC. This sequence encodes CASSLVLAGVKNEQFF. Based on the CDR3 plus reference TRBV7-2 and TRBJ2-1, the full variable domain is GAGVSQSPSNKVTEKGKDVELRCDPISGHTALYWYRQSLGQGLEFLIYFQGNSAPDKSGLPSDRFSAERTGGSVSTLTIQRTQQEDSAVYLCASSLVLAGVKNEQFFGPGTRLTVL.

The rearrangement joins TRBV19 to TRBJ1-5, with D tentatively TRBD1 (5 bases). The CDR3 has 13 amino acids. The germline V gene has CDR1 LNHDA and CDR2 SQIVND (reference sequence). V was clipped by 4 bases and J by 6 bases, with 10 bases between them. CDR3 in amino acids: CASSTRRGQPQHF. Here the CDR3 DNA reads TGTGCCAGTAGTACACGGAGGGGTCAGCCCCAGCATTTT.

This chain uses TRBV10-3 with TRBJ1-1; 12 positions match TRBD1. Germline V lookup: CDR1 ENHRY, CDR2 SYGVKD. V dropped 4 bases and J dropped 3; count of bases not matched to a gene: 6. This CDR3 contains 16 residues. The CDR3 here is CAISAGTGGRYTEAFF. The CDR3 DNA reads as TGTGCCATCAGTGCCGGGACAGGGGGCAGGTACACTGAAGCTTTCTTT.

V usage is TRBV7-9 and J usage is TRBJ2-3, with D possibly TRBD2 on 5 matching bases. V lost 4 bases and J lost 1, with 15 bases in between. The germline V gene encodes CDR1 SEHNR and CDR2 FQNEAQ (reference sequence). The CDR3 is 16 residues long. CDR3 bases: TGTGCCAGCAGCTGGGAGATGGGAAGAGGCACAGATACGCAGTATTTT. Translating it yields CASSWEMGRGTDTQYF.

The chain recombines TRBV4-1 with TRBJ2-7; TRBD1 might be the D (6 bases). Per the germline V gene, CDR1 is MGHRA and CDR2 is YSYEKL. Trimming pared 0 bases from V and 3 bases from J, leaving 12 bases between. The CDR3 spans 15 residues. The DNA for the CDR3 is TGCGCCAGCAGCCAAGATTTGGGGGCGAACTACGAGCAGTACTTC. It specifies CASSQDLGANYEQYF.

The chain is built from TRBV28 and TRBJ1-1; D possibly corresponds to TRBD1 (6 bases). Germline CDR1 is MDHEN and CDR2 is SYDVKM. V was cut by 5 bases and J by 4 bases, with 14 bases left in between. This CDR3 contains 14 residues. The CDR3 nucleotides are TGTGCCAGCAGTCTCACAGGGATCGGCACTGAAGCTTTCTTT. It translates to CASSLTGIGTEAFF. Together with reference TRBV28 and TRBJ1-1, the CDR3 gives the full variable domain: DVKVTQSSRYLVKRTGEKVFLECVQDMDHENMFWYRQDPGLGLRLIYFSYDVKMKEKGDIPEGYSVSREKKERFSLILESASTNQTSMYLCASSLTGIGTEAFFGQGTRLTVV.

This clone was counted a few times. The CDR3 DNA is TGTGCCAGCAGCCCCGGGTCCCGGACTGGGGAGACCCAGTACTTC. Amino acids: CASSPGSRTGETQYF. The rearrangement links TRBV28 to TRBJ2-5, with TRBD2 as a possible D gene (5 bases). The CDR3 loop spans 15 amino acids. Deletions cut 6 bases from V and 5 bases from J, with 19 bases between. CDR1 is MDHEN, CDR2 SYDVKM, per germline. The variable domain in full, with the rest retrieved from reference TRBV28 and TRBJ2-5, is DVKVTQSSRYLVKRTGEKVFLECVQDMDHENMFWYRQDPGLGLRLIYFSYDVKMKEKGDIPEGYSVSREKKERFSLILESASTNQTSMYLCASSPGSRTGETQYFGPGTRLLVL.

This chain connects TRBV28 to TRBJ1-1; D not certain. The CDR3 runs to 13 residues. CDR1 and CDR2 from the germline V gene are MDHEN and SYDVKM. With 1 base removed from V and 1 base from J, the gap between germline ends came to 4 bases. CDR3: CASSLLGNTEAFF. The CDR3 DNA sequence: TGTGCCAGCAGTTTATTGGGGAACACTGAAGCTTTCTTT.

The chain links TRBV5-8 to TRBJ2-7; D not certain. Germline V gives CDR1 SGHTS, CDR2 YDEGEE. CDR3 length: 14 residues. Trimming took off 2 bases at V and 2 bases at J, with 11 bases between the two ends. CDR3 residues: CASSLRTGTYEQYF. As DNA, the CDR3 is TGTGCCAGCAGCTTACGGACCGGTACCTACGAGCAGTACTTC.

This sequence joins TRBV29-1 and TRBJ1-5, with D maybe TRBD1 (5 bases). The germline V and J ends were trimmed by 4 bases and 7 bases, with 11 bases remaining between them. This CDR3 comprises 12 residues. CDR1 is SQVTM, CDR2 ANQGSEA, per germline. The CDR3 loop is CSVGDRGQPQHF. CDR3 DNA: TGCAGCGTTGGCGACAGAGGCCAGCCCCAGCATTTT.